A selection of T cell receptor beta chains follows, all from one sample in a study of regulatory T cells in long-lasting Graves disease. Via MiXCR, TCRdb re-called the multiplex PCR reads, giving one row per CDR3 protein. The sample has approximately 440,000 distinct CDR3 sequences, roughly 16% seen once. Separately, the same data were catalogued under a study of T cells in Graves' hyperthyroidism and ophthalmopathy.

This specimen was peripheral blood mononuclear cells (PBMCs), taken at new diagnosis, from a patient treated with antithyroid drugs. These receptors came from a middle-aged man with Graves disease. Both conserved end residues are part of each CDR3. A D gene is named only where the DNA matches it firmly. The listing skips clone size in some rows; elsewhere it reads once, few, many or a size class.

d_gene,abundance,j_gene,v_gene,CDR3nt,CDR3aa
-,few,TRBJ1-6,TRBV28,TGTGCCAGCAGACGAGACCGGGCCCCGGGTTCACCCCTCCACTTT,CASRRDRAPGSPLHF
-,many,TRBJ2-2,TRBV11-2,TGTGCCAGCAGCTTCAAGGGGTACACCGGGGAGCTGTTTTTT,CASSFKGYTGELFF
TRBD1,-,TRBJ1-1,TRBV28,TGTGCCACACAACAGGGGGTGAACACTGAAGCTTTCTTT,CATQQGVNTEAFF
TRBD2,many,TRBJ2-1,TRBV6-9,TGTGCCAGCAGTTTCCCGGGACTAGTTGGGCAGTTCTTC,CASSFPGLVGQFF
-,many,TRBJ2-1,TRBV11-2,TGTGCCAGCAGCTTAGCTCCCTATGAGCAGTTCTTC,CASSLAPYEQFF
-,few,TRBJ1-1,TRBV19,TGTGCCAGTAACGATAAGGGCTCAAACACTGAAGCTTTCTTT,CASNDKGSNTEAFF
-,many,TRBJ2-2,TRBV20-1,TGCAGTGCTAGAGATCAGCCAGTCTCCACCGGGGAGCTGTTTTTT,CSARDQPVSTGELFF
-,-,TRBJ1-2,TRBV12-3/TRBV12-4,TGTGCCAGCAGTTTTGGAGATAACTATGGCTACACCTTC,CASSFGDNYGYTF
-,many,TRBJ1-1,TRBV11-2,TGTGCCAGCAGCTTGGGGGTAACGAGGGGGACTGAAGCTTTCTTT,CASSLGVTRGTEAFF
-,-,TRBJ2-1,TRBV5-1,TGCGCCAGCAGCTTGGAAAGTTTCAAGCACCTCCACAATGAGCAGTTCTTC,CASSLESFKHLHNEQFF
TRBD1,-,TRBJ2-1,TRBV24-1,TGTGCCACCAGTGATCCTGGACAGGCCTTCTCCTACAATGAGCAGTTCTTC,CATSDPGQAFSYNEQFF
TRBD2,once,TRBJ2-1,TRBV25-1,TGTGCCAGCAGTGATATGGGACTAGAACAGTTCTTC,CASSDMGLEQFF
TRBD1,-,TRBJ1-5,TRBV4-1,TGCGCCAGCAGGGGACAGGGGCCTAATCAGCCCCAGCATTTT,CASRGQGPNQPQHF
-,-,TRBJ2-4,TRBV12-3/TRBV12-4,TGTGCCAGCAGTTTGAACAGGGCCTACAATGAGCAGTACTTC,CASSLNRAYNEQYF
-,few,TRBJ1-3,TRBV2,TGTGCCAGCAGTGAATATGTTAGAAACACCATATATTTT,CASSEYVRNTIYF
TRBD1,many,TRBJ1-2,TRBV6-5,TGTGCCAGCAGTTACCGGGACAGGGAAGGCTACACCTTC,CASSYRDREGYTF
-,few,TRBJ2-5,TRBV12-3/TRBV12-4,TGTGCCAGCAGTTTATCAGGGACTGAGACCCAGTACTTC,CASSLSGTETQYF
-,many,TRBJ1-1,TRBV20-1,TGCAGTGCTAGTGGGAGTCGGGACACTGAAGCTTTCTTT,CSASGSRDTEAFF
-,few,TRBJ2-1,TRBV11-2,TGTGCCAGCAGCCGCAGCAGTCTCCTGAACCCACTGAATTCCAATGAGCAGTTCTTC,CASSRSSLLNPLNSNEQFF
TRBD1,few,TRBJ2-5,TRBV30,TGTGCCTGGAGTCCGGACAGGGGGAAGACCCAGTACTTC,CAWSPDRGKTQYF
TRBD1,many,TRBJ2-7,TRBV29-1,TGCAGCGTAAGCGGGACAGGGATTTCCTACGAGCAGTACTTC,CSVSGTGISYEQYF
-,many,TRBJ2-7,TRBV28,TGTGCCAGCAGTATAGTGGGGGGTGAATACGAGCAGTACTTC,CASSIVGGEYEQYF
TRBD2,once,TRBJ2-5,TRBV12-3/TRBV12-4,TGTGCCAGCAGCGGACTAGCGGGAGAACGAGAGACCCAGTACTTC,CASSGLAGERETQYF
TRBD1,-,TRBJ2-1,TRBV29-1,TGCAGCGTTTCTCAAACAGGGGGATACAATGAGCAGTTCTTC,CSVSQTGGYNEQFF
TRBD2,many,TRBJ2-3,TRBV7-2,TGTGCCAGCAGCTTATTAGCGGGAGGGGGACTAGATACGCAGTATTTT,CASSLLAGGGLDTQYF
-,-,TRBJ1-4,TRBV6-1,TGTGCCAGCAGTGAACAAGCCCAAGGGTATGAAAAACTGTTTTTT,CASSEQAQGYEKLFF
-,many,TRBJ1-1,TRBV13,TGTGCCAGCAGCTTAGGGGAGGGGCCCTTTAACTTCGCTGAAGCTTTCTTT,CASSLGEGPFNFAEAFF
TRBD1,-,TRBJ2-2,TRBV4-1,TGCGCCAGCAGCCAAGATTCTGGGACAGGGATTCCCGGGGAGCTGTTTTTT,CASSQDSGTGIPGELFF
TRBD1,many,TRBJ2-7,TRBV5-1,TGCGCCAGCACCTCCGGGACAGGGGGTCACGAGCAGTACTTC,CASTSGTGGHEQYF
-,many,TRBJ2-7,TRBV10-1,TGCGCCAGCAGCGGAACAGGGTCCTACGAGCAGTACTTC,CASSGTGSYEQYF
-,few,TRBJ2-7,TRBV4-2,TGTGCCAGCAGCCAAGATCAGCAGGGACCCTACGAGCAGTACTTC,CASSQDQQGPYEQYF
-,many,TRBJ2-1,TRBV2,TGTGCCAGCAGTGTACACCGGGCGCTTAGTAGGGATGAGCAGTTCTTC,CASSVHRALSRDEQFF
TRBD2,few,TRBJ2-1,TRBV27,TGTGCCAGCAGTCCGGGACTAGAATACAATGAGCAGTTCTTC,CASSPGLEYNEQFF
-,many,TRBJ2-7,TRBV20-1,TGCAGTGCTTGGGGACCCTACGAGCAGTACTTC,CSAWGPYEQYF
-,few,TRBJ2-7,TRBV6-1,TGTGCCAGCAGCTATAGGGCGGACTACGAGCAGTACTTC,CASSYRADYEQYF
-,many,TRBJ2-5,TRBV3-1,TGTGCCAGCAGCCAAGATCTGACACCCCAAGAGACCCAGTACTTC,CASSQDLTPQETQYF
-,-,TRBJ1-4,TRBV19,TGTGCCAGTAGTCAAGGTTTGATAAATGAAAAACTGTTTTTT,CASSQGLINEKLFF
-,-,TRBJ2-5,TRBV19,TGTGCCAGTAGTACACCGGGCGCCGGCAGGGAGACCAAGTACTTC,CASSTPGAGRETKYF
TRBD1,many,TRBJ2-3,TRBV28,TGTGCCAGCAGATATACGATTGGACAGGGAGCAGATACGCAGTATTTT,CASRYTIGQGADTQYF
-,-,TRBJ1-2,TRBV12-3/TRBV12-4,TGTGCCAGCAGTTTCGGGACCAACTATGGCTACACCTTC,CASSFGTNYGYTF